A selection of T cell receptor beta chains follows, all from one sample in a study of T cell repertoires in cytomegalovirus infection. TCRdb analysed the reads with MiXCR anew, one entry per CDR3 protein. The data show around 490,000 distinct CDR3 sequences, with about 25% seen just once and approximately 13% held by the top ten. Sequences were obtained from PBMCs. Every receptor here comes from a human donor in good health (CMV status not recorded). Some clones in this sample may be carry-over from other donors' samples. Both conserved end residues are part of each CDR3. Not all rows give a size; the values are once, few, many and, for expanded clones, a class.

V	size	J	CDR3
TRBV7-2	few	TRBJ2-3	CASSLDHLGDTQYF
TRBV19	NA	TRBJ1-5	CASSPGRGPRPQHF
TRBV12-3/TRBV12-4	many	TRBJ2-2	CASSFRGPNGELFF
TRBV7-2	NA	TRBJ2-7	CASSAMTASYEQYF
TRBV6-4	NA	TRBJ2-3	CASSDSALTDTQYF
TRBV11-2	NA	TRBJ2-2	CASSPRGGGMNTGELFF
TRBV28	many	TRBJ2-1	CASSSREWRLSYNEQFF
TRBV19	many	TRBJ1-5	CASSIVGGNQPQHF
TRBV6-2/TRBV6-3	many	TRBJ2-1	CASSDVSSGRPYNEQFF
TRBV27	NA	TRBJ2-1	CASSVNGAYNEQFF
TRBV28	NA	TRBJ1-1	CASYWGGTEAFF
TRBV7-6	NA	TRBJ1-4	CASSLGGRRPNEKLFF
TRBV11-2	many	TRBJ2-5	CASSRGLAGLQETQYF
TRBV20-1	NA	TRBJ2-7	CSAWTGDYEQYF
TRBV4-1	many	TRBJ1-1	CASSHTWGKAFF
TRBV7-9	few	TRBJ2-2	CAGFPWTGLTGELFF
TRBV11-2	NA	TRBJ2-2	CASSKPRTSGMTGELFF
TRBV24-1	many	TRBJ2-5	CATSDLRETQYF
TRBV4-1	NA	TRBJ1-1	CASSVTREMNTEAFF
TRBV24-1	few	TRBJ2-7	CATQGEFDEQYF
TRBV10-3	NA	TRBJ1-1	CAINDRGYTEAFF
TRBV18	NA	TRBJ2-5	CASSPKTGGQETQYF
TRBV5-1	few	TRBJ1-1	CASSPRGRGDTEAFF
TRBV15	NA	TRBJ1-6	CATSREPRGTLHF
TRBV19	NA	TRBJ2-1	CASSASALAYNEQFF
TRBV6-1	few	TRBJ1-1	CASSPTGKSAFF
TRBV10-3	few	TRBJ1-5	CAISPGQDSNQPQHF
TRBV28	NA	TRBJ2-1	CASSPPSAANEQFF